This entry describes one T cell receptor (beta chain). Its antigen is not identified. This specimen belongs to a study of cytomegalovirus exposure and HLA in healthy donors. Study findings and constraints: Listed as cytomegalovirus-associated were about 160 TCR beta chains.

V was pared by 3 bases and J by 7 bases, with 8 bases of the junction left unmatched. This CDR3 has 15 residues. Per the germline V gene, CDR1 is SGHTA and CDR2 is FQGTGA. PCR involved 60 Vbeta and 13 Jbeta primers. The assay was immunoSEQ multiplex PCR, and TCRdb's table has in-frame clones only and misses some. The repertoire holds 200,000 to 300,000 clones, with approximately 85% as singletons. The source is a woman in her thirties or forties in good health and CMV-seropositive. Sequencing was performed on PBMCs. The chain is built from TRBV7-3 and TRBJ2-7; 11 nucleotides line up with TRBD1. CDR3 in amino acids: CASSLGGQGAGEQYF. CDR3 nucleotide sequence: TGTGCCAGCAGCTTGGGAGGACAGGGGGCTGGAGAGCAGTACTTC.